This T cell receptor beta chain was recovered during a study of CD8+CD57+ T cells in acquired aplastic anemia. Study conclusions and caveats: Patients and healthy controls showed no significant CD8+ Simpson's diversity difference.

The CDR3 covers 14 residues. V was trimmed by 3 bases and J by 3 bases, leaving 12 bases between them. Germline assignment: CDR1 DFQATT and CDR2 SNEGSKA (reference sequence). The template used for profiling TCR beta VDJ and CDR3 was genomic DNA. MiXCR was run by TCRdb on the reads, yielding one entry per CDR3 protein. The sample has 200,000 to 250,000 distinct CDR3 sequences; about 59% are singletons. About this clonotype: Its antigen is still unknown.

The clonotype comes from a human donor in good health. Sequenced material: sorted CD4+, CD8+, or CD8+CD57+ T cells (not recorded which) from PBMCs. J is TRBJ2-1 and V is TRBV20-1; TRBD1 might be the D (6 bases). DNA of the CDR3: TGCAGTGCTAGCCAGGGGCTTAGCTACAATGAGCAGTTCTTC. This encodes CSASQGLSYNEQFF.